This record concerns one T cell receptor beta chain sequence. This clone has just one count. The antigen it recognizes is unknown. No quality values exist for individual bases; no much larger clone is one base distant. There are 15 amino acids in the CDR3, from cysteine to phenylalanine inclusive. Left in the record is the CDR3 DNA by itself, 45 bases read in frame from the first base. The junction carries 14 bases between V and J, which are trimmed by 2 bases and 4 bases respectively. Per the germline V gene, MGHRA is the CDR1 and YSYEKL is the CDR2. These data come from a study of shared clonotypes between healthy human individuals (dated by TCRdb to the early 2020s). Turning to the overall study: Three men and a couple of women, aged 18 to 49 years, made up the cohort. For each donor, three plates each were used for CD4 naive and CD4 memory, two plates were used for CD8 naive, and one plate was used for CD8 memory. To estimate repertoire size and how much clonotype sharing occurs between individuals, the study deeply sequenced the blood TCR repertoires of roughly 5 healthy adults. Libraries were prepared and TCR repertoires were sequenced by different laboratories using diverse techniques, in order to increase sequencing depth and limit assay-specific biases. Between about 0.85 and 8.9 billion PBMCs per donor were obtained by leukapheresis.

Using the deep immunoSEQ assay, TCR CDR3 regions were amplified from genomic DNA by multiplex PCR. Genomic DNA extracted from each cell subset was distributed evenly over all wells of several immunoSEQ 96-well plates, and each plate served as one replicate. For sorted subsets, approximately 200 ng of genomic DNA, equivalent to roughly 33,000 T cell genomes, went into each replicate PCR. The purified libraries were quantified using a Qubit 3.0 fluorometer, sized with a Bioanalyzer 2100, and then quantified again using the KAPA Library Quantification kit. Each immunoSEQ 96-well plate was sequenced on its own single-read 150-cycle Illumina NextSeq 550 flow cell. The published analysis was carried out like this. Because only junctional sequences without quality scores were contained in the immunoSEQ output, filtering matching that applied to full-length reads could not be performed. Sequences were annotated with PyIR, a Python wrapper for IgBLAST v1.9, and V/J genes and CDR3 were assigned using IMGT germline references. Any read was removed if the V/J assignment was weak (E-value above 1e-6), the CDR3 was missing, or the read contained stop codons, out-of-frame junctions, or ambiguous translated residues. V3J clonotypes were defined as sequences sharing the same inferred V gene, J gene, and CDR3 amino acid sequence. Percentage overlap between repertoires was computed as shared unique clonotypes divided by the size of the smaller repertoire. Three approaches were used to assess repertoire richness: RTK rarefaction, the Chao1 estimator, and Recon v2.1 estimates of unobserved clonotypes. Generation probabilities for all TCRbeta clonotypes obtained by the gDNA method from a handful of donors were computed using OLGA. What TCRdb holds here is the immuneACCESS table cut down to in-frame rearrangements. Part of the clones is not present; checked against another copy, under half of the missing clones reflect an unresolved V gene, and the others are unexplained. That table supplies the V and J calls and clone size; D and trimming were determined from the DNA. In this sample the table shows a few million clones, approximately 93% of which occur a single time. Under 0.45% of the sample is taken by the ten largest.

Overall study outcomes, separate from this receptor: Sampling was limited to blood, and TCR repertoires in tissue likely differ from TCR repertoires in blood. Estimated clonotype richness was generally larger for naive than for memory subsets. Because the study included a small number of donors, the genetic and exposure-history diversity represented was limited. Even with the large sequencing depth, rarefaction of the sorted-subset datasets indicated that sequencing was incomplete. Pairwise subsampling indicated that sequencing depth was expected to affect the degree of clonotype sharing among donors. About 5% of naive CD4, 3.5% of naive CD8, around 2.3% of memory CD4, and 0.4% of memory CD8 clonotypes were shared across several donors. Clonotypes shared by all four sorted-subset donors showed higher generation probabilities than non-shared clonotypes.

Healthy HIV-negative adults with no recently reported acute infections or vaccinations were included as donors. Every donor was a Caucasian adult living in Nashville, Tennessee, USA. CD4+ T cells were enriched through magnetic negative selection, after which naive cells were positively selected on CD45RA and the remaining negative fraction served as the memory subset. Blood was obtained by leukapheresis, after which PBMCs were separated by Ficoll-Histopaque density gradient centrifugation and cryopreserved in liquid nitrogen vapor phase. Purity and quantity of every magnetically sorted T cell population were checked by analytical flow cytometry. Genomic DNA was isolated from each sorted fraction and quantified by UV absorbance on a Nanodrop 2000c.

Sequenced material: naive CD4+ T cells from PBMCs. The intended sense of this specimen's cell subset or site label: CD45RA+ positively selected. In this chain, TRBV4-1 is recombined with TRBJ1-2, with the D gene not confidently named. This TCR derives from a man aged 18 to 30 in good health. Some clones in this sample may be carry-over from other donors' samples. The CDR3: CASSQPLAIPYGYTF. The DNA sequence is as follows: TGCGCCAGCAGCCAACCCCTCGCCATCCCCTATGGCTACACCTTC.